The 12 T cell receptor beta chains given below trace back to one sample, sequenced in a study of CD8 T cells in ankylosing spondylitis. TCRdb called the 5' RACE reads again in MiXCR, with one record for every CDR3 protein. The table lists 30,000 to 40,000 distinct CDR3 sequences, around 3% of them singletons. Sample: blood, either unsorted or a sorted T cell fraction (not recorded which). The receptors were sampled from a male donor with ankylosing spondylitis or in good health (not recorded which).

This clonotype was counted at least ten times. This chain connects TRBV9 to TRBJ1-5, with D tentatively TRBD1 (6 bases). Germline CDR1 and CDR2: SGDLS and YYNGEE. V was trimmed by 0 bases and J by 14 bases, leaving 18 bases between them. This CDR3 is built from 14 residues. CDR3: CASSVGARGPGEHF. The CDR3 coding sequence is TGTGCCAGCAGCGTAGGCGCCCGGGGCCCAGGGGAGCATTTT.

The chain joins TRBV9 to TRBJ2-1, with TRBD2 matching over 7 bases. The germline CDR1 and CDR2 sequences are SGDLS and YYNGEE. The CDR3 is made up of 15 amino acids. Trimming removed 2 bases from V and 2 bases from J; junction bases left unmatched: 4. For the CDR3, the DNA is TGTGCCAGCAGCGTCGGACTAGGGGCCTACAATGAGCAGTTCTTC. It yields the protein CASSVGLGAYNEQFF.

This clonotype appeared many times. V and J are TRBV9 and TRBJ2-5; perhaps TRBD2 as D (5 bases). Germline loops: CDR1 SGDLS, CDR2 YYNGEE. Between the trimmed V and J ends, which lost 4 bases and 1 base, there was a span of 14 bases. CDR3 size: 15 residues. The CDR3 DNA reads TGTGCCAGCAGCCCACCGCGAGGAGGCCAAGAGACCCAGTACTTC. Protein product: CASSPPRGGQETQYF. Complete variable domain (other parts from reference TRBV9 and TRBJ2-5): DSGVTQTPKHLITATGQRVTLRCSPRSGDLSVYWYQQSLDQGLQFLIQYYNGEERAKGNILERFSAQQFPDLHSELNLSSLELGDSALYFCASSPPRGGQETQYFGPGTRLLVL.

This sequence joins TRBV9 and TRBJ2-7; D perhaps matches TRBD2 (5 bases). Germline V gene sequence: CDR1 SGDLS, CDR2 YYNGEE. The CDR3 consists of 13 residues. Trimming stripped 3 bases from V and 4 bases from J, with 11 bases between. CDR3 DNA: TGTGCCAGCAGCGAAGGACCGGGGTACGAGCAGTACGTC. It yields the protein CASSEGPGYEQYV.

This clonotype was counted between two and nine times. V is TRBV9 and J is TRBJ1-1; tentative D call: TRBD1 (6 bases). Germline CDR1 is SGDLS and CDR2 is YYNGEE. The V gene lost 0 bases and the J gene lost 1 base, with 10 bases spanning the gap. The CDR3 contains 15 residues. The CDR3 spells CASSVDTGWNTEAFF. CDR3 coding DNA: TGTGCCAGCAGCGTAGACACAGGGTGGAACACTGAAGCTTTCTTT.

This clonotype has a count of ten or more. This rearrangement joins TRBV9 to TRBJ2-3; a possible D gene is TRBD2 (6 bases). Looked up from germline, CDR1 is SGDLS and CDR2 is YYNGEE. The length of the CDR3 is 14 residues. The V gene lost 2 bases and the J gene lost 2 bases, with 9 bases spanning the gap. As DNA, the CDR3 is TGTGCCAGCAGCGTGACTAGAGACACAGATACGCAGTATTTT. This encodes CASSVTRDTDTQYF.

This clonotype was counted at least ten times. The chain uses TRBV9 and TRBJ2-1; D might be TRBD1 or TRBD2, each matching 6 bases. V lost 4 bases and J lost 5, with 19 bases in between. The germline CDR1 and CDR2 sequences are SGDLS and YYNGEE. The CDR3 is made up of 16 amino acids. The CDR3 region has the DNA TGTGCCAGCAGCCTAGGGGGGAGAGGGTTCCACAATGAGCAGTTCTTC. Its protein is CASSLGGRGFHNEQFF.

This clonotype showed up many times. The V and J genes are TRBV9 and TRBJ2-2, with TRBD1 identical over 7 bases. V lost 0 bases, J lost 2 bases, and 10 bases stayed unmatched. In germline, CDR1 is SGDLS, CDR2 YYNGEE. This CDR3 region has 18 residues. CDR3 sequence: CASSVASPGQANTGELFF. The CDR3 nucleotides are TGTGCCAGCAGCGTAGCCTCTCCTGGACAGGCTAACACCGGGGAGCTGTTTTTT.

This clonotype was seen ten or more times. The chain uses TRBV9 and TRBJ2-5; 13 bases align to TRBD2. Germline CDR1 SGDLS, CDR2 YYNGEE. Germline trimming cut 1 base from V and 1 base from J; bases unmatched to any gene: 7. The CDR3 runs 18 residues. The CDR3 DNA sequence: TGTGCCAGCAGCGTACACGCCGGGACTAGCGGGACCCAAGAGACCCAGTACTTC. Protein product: CASSVHAGTSGTQETQYF. Combining the CDR3 with reference TRBV9 and TRBJ2-5 gives the whole variable domain DSGVTQTPKHLITATGQRVTLRCSPRSGDLSVYWYQQSLDQGLQFLIQYYNGEERAKGNILERFSAQQFPDLHSELNLSSLELGDSALYFCASSVHAGTSGTQETQYFGPGTRLLVL.

This clonotype was seen ten or more times. This chain links TRBV9 with TRBJ2-1, with 12 bases that match TRBD2. Trimming removed 3 bases from V and 3 bases from J; junction bases left unmatched: 4. Germline V gene sequence: CDR1 SGDLS, CDR2 YYNGEE. The CDR3 is 16 amino acids. The DNA of the CDR3 is TGTGCCAGCAGCGCGTCACTAGCGGGAGGCTACAATGAGCAGTTCTTC. It translates to CASSASLAGGYNEQFF.

There are a few counts of this clonotype. The chain has TRBV9 and TRBJ2-5; the match to TRBD2 covers 10 bases. V shed 1 base, J shed 5 bases, and the junction held 5 bases outside the gene matches. Per germline, CDR1 SGDLS and CDR2 YYNGEE. The CDR3 length is 15 residues. The CDR3 region is CASSVLAGVRETQYF. CDR3 coding DNA: TGTGCCAGCAGCGTACTAGCGGGAGTTCGGGAGACCCAGTACTTC.

This clonotype was found many times. The chain is built from TRBV9 and TRBJ2-1; TRBD2 matches at 13 bases. V was pared by 0 bases and J by 10 bases, with 4 bases of the junction left unmatched. The germline CDR1 and CDR2 sequences are SGDLS and YYNGEE. This CDR3 comprises 15 residues. The DNA for the CDR3 is TGTGCCAGCAGCGTAGAGGGACTAGCGGGATTGGAGCAGTTCTTC. This codes for CASSVEGLAGLEQFF.